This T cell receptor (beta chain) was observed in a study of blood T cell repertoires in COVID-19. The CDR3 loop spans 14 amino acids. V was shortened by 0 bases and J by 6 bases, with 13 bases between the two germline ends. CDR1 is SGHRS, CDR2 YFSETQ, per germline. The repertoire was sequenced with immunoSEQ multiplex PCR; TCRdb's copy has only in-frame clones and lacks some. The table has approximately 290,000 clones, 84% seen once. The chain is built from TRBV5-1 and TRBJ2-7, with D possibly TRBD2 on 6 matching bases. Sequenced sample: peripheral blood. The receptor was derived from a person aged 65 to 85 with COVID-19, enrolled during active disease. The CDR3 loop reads CASSLAGVKGEQYF. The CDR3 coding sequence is TGCGCCAGCAGCTTGGCGGGGGTTAAGGGCGAGCAGTACTTC. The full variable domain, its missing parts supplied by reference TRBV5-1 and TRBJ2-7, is KAGVTQTPRYLIKTRGQQVTLSCSPISGHRSVSWYQQTPGQGLQFLFEYFSETQRNKGNFPGRFSGRQFSNSRSEMNVSTLELGDSALYLCASSLAGVKGEQYFGPGTRLTVT.